This T cell receptor (beta chain) originates from a study of CD8+CD57+ T cells in acquired aplastic anemia. Study overall: Quantities of DNA derived from sorted CD4+ and CD8+ cells averaged 3.2 ug. Mean read depth for CD4+ cells from healthy donors was 10 million to 13 million. Study-level points and caveats: No significant difference in CD8+ Simpson's diversity was found between patients and controls. Common to patients and controls were 25 to 30 CD8+ CDR3 sequences.

With regard to this clonotype: Its antigen is currently unknown. Germline is not matched at one junction end, which may reflect a read error.

Using genomic DNA as the template, TCR beta VDJ and CDR3 profiling was carried out. Each CDR3 protein gets one entry after TCRdb re-called the reads with MiXCR. The data hold 400,000 to 450,000 distinct CDR3 sequences, with around 72% observed a single time. What was sequenced was sorted CD4+, CD8+, or CD8+CD57+ T cells (not recorded which) from PBMCs. The TCR was taken from a human donor in good health, serving as a control.

CDR3 in DNA: TGTGCCAGCAGCTTCGAGATTGGGGGTCGCCGCCCCAACTTT. The encoded protein is CASSFEIGGRRPNF. The chain recombines TRBV7-3 with TRBJ1-5; weak D call: TRBD1 (5 bases). CDR1 and CDR2 from the germline V gene are SGHTA and FQGTGA. This CDR3 contains 14 residues. Looking up the rest from reference TRBV7-3 and TRBJ1-5 gives the full variable domain: GAGVSQTPSNKVTEKGKYVELRCDPISGHTALYWYRQSLGQGPEFLIYFQGTGAADDSGLPNDRFFAVRPEGSVSTLKIQRTERGDSAVYLCASSFEIGGRRPNFGDGTRLSIL.